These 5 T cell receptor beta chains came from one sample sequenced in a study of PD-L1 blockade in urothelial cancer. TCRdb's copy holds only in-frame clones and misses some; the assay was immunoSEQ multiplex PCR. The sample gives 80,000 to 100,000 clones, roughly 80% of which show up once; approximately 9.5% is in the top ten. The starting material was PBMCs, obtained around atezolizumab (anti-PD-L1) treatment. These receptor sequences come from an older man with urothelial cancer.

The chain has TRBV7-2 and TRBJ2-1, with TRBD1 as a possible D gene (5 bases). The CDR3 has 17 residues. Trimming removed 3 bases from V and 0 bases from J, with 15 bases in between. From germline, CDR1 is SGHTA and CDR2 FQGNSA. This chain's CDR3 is CASSLVPWQGSYNEQFF. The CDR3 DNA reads TGTGCCAGCAGCTTGGTCCCCTGGCAGGGCTCCTACAATGAGCAGTTCTTC.

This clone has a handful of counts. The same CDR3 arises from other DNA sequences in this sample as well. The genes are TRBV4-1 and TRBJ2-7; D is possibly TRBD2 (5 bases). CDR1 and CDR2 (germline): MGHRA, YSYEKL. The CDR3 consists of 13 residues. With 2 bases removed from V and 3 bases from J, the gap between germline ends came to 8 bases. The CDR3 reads CASSQTGSYEQYF. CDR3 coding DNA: TGCGCCAGCAGCCAAACGGGGAGCTACGAGCAGTACTTC.

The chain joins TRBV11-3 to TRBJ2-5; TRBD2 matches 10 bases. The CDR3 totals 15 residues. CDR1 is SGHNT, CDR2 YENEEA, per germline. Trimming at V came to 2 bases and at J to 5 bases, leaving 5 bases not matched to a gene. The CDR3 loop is CASSLLAGGSETQYF. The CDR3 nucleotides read TGTGCCAGCAGCTTATTAGCGGGAGGCAGCGAGACCCAGTACTTC.

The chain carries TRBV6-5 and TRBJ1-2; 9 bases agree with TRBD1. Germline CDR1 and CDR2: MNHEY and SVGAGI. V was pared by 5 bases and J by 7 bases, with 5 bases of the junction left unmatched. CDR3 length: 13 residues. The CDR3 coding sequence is TGTGCCAGCAGTCGGACAGGGGACCCTGGCTACACCTTC. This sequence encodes CASSRTGDPGYTF.

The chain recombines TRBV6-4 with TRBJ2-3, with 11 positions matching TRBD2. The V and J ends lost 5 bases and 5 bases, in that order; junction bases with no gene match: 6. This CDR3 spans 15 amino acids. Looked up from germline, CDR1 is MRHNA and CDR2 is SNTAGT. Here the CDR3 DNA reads TGTGCCAGCAGTAGACTAGCGGGGCCAGGAGATACGCAGTATTTT. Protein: CASSRLAGPGDTQYF.